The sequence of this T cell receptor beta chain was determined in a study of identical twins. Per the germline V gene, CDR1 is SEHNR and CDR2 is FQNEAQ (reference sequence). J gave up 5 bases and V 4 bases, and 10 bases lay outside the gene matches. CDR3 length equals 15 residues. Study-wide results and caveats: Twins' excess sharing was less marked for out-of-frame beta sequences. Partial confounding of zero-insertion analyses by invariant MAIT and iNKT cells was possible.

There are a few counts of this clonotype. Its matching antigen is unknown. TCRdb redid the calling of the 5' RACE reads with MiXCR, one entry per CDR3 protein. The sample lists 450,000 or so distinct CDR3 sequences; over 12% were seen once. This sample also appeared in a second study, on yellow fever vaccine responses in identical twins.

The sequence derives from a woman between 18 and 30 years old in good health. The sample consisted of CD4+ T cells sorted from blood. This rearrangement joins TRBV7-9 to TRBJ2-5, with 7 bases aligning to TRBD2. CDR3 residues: CASSSIPGGTETQYF. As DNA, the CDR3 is TGTGCCAGCAGCTCCATCCCCGGGGGGACGGAGACCCAGTACTTC.